Here is one TCR beta chain with its context. Antigen unknown. The same CDR3 is also encoded by other DNA sequences in this sample. These data originate in a study of OX40 agonist ivuxolimab in advanced cancers. Study-level information: In this trial design, patients received ivuxolimab intravenously at 0.01 to 10 mg/kg every 2 weeks. Cohort: about 80% men, mean age approximately 66, aged about 20 to 90. Study results and caveats: More expanded clones were seen, on average, in CD8+ T cells than in CD4+.

Germline CDR1 and CDR2: SGHTA and FQGNSA. The CDR3 spans 15 residues. Trimming took 3 bases from V and 4 from J; bases not matched to a gene: 3. The protocol was immunoSEQ multiplex PCR, while the TCRdb copy is restricted to in-frame clones and leaves out a portion. The sample consists of roughly 26,000 clones, about 90% of them appearing once. Patients had blood sampled at baseline and again on cycle 4 day 1 and cycle 7 day 1. The chain carries TRBV7-2 and TRBJ2-1; 10 bases are shared with TRBD2. Here the sequenced sample was CD4+ or CD8+ T cells sorted from blood, taken in a trial of the OX40 agonist ivuxolimab. The origin of this receptor is an adult with an advanced solid tumor such as melanoma, head and neck, liver or kidney cancer. DNA for the CDR3: TGTGCCAGCAGCTTGACTAGCGGGCCTTACAATGAGCAGTTCTTC. Protein product: CASSLTSGPYNEQFF.